These 3 T cell receptor beta chains were all obtained from the same sample, sequenced in a study of T cell repertoires in cytomegalovirus infection. MiXCR was run by TCRdb on the reads, yielding one entry per CDR3 protein. The table records 150,000 to 200,000 distinct CDR3 sequences, approximately 18% of them present only once. The material sequenced was CD8+ T cells from PBMCs. These receptors originate from a human donor in good health (CMV status not recorded). Some clones in this sample may be carry-over from other donors' samples.

This clonotype has at least ten counts. J is TRBJ1-5 and V is TRBV28, with a weak D call TRBD1 (5 bases). V was clipped by 6 bases and J by 0 bases, with 12 bases between them. Germline loops: CDR1 MDHEN, CDR2 SYDVKM. The CDR3 extends over 15 amino acids. The CDR3 coding sequence is TGTGCCAGCAGAGAGGGACCATATAGCAATCAGCCCCAGCATTTT. It encodes CASREGPYSNQPQHF.

V usage is TRBV7-9 and J usage is TRBJ1-6; the D is unclear. Germline CDR1 reads SEHNR; CDR2 reads FQNEAQ (reference sequence). The CDR3 has 14 residues. With 4 bases removed from V and 5 bases from J, the gap between germline ends came to 9 bases. CDR3 amino acids: CASSSRQDNSPLHF. For the CDR3, the DNA is TGTGCCAGCAGCTCCCGGCAGGATAATTCACCCCTCCACTTT. The full variable domain, completed using reference TRBV7-9 and TRBJ1-6, is DTGVSQNPRHKITKRGQNVTFRCDPISEHNRLYWYRQTLGQGPEFLTYFQNEAQLEKSRLLSDRFSAERPKGSFSTLEIQRTEQGDSAMYLCASSSRQDNSPLHFGNGTRLTVT.

This clonotype was detected a few times. This chain uses TRBV7-2 with TRBJ1-5; no clear D. This CDR3 spans 18 amino acids. V shed 0 bases and J shed 3 bases, with 18 bases lying between them. CDR1 and CDR2 (germline): SGHTA, FQGNSA. CDR3 in amino acids: CASSLARSQAGSNQPQHF. CDR3 coding DNA: TGTGCCAGCAGCTTAGCGCGGAGTCAGGCGGGATCCAATCAGCCCCAGCATTTT.